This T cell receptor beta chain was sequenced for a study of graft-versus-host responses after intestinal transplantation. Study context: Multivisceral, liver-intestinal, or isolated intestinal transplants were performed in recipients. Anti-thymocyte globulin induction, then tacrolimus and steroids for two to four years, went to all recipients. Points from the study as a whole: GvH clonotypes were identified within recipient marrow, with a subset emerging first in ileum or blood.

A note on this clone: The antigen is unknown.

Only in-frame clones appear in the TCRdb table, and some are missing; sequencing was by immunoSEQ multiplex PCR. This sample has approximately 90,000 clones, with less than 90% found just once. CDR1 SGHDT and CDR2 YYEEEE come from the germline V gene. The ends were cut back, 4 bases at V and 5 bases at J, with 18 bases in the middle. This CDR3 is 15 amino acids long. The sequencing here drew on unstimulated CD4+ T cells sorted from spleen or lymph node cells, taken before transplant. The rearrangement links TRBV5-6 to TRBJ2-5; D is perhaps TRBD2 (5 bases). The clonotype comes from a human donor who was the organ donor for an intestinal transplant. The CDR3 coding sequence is TGTGCCAGCAGCCCCGGACCGGGCGGGCGGGAGACCCAGTACTTC. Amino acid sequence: CASSPGPGGRETQYF.